The clone carrying this TCR beta chain has more than one count but fewer than ten. The data were taken from a study of regulatory and conventional T cells in RAG deficiency. TCRdb's copy holds only in-frame clones and misses some; the assay was immunoSEQ multiplex PCR. The sample includes tens of thousands of clones, approximately 90% seen only once; the top ten take around 15%. Germline-derived CDR1 and CDR2 are LNHDA and SQIVND (reference sequence). CDR3 length: 13 residues. V was shortened by 5 bases and J by 8 bases, with 15 bases between the two germline ends. The same data also went into a second study, on regulatory T cells. Per that paper: Amplification used 52 TRBV primers and 13 TRBJ primers. Patient repertoires had restricted TRB V-J pairs and skewed V and J usage, most in Tregs.

The chain couples TRBV19 to TRBJ1-1; maybe TRBD1 (5 bases). This clonotype was sampled from a human donor in good health. The specimen sequenced was CD8+ T cells sorted from blood. CDR3 coding DNA: TGTGCCAGTAGTTTAGGGGAGGCGCTCGAAGCTTTCTTT. Its translation is CASSLGEALEAFF.